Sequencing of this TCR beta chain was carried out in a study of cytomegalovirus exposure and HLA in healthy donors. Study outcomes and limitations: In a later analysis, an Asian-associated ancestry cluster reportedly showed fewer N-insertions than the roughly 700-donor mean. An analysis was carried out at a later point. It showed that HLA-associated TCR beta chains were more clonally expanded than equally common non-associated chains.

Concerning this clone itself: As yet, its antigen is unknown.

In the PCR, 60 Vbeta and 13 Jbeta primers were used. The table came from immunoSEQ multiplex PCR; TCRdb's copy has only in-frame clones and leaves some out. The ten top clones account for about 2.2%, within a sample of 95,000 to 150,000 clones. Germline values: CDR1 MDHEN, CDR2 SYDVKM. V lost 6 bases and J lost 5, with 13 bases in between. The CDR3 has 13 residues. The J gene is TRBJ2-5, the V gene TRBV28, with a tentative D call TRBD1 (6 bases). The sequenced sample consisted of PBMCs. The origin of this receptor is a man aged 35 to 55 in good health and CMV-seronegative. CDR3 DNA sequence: TGTGCCAGCAGATCAGGGGCGCAGGAGACCCAGTACTTC. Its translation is CASRSGAQETQYF.